The rows below give T cell receptor beta chains drawn from one sample of a study of T cell changes during pregnancy in multiple sclerosis. The protocol was immunoSEQ multiplex PCR, while the TCRdb copy is restricted to in-frame clones and leaves out a portion. Of about 36,000 clones in the sample, around 93% are singletons; the top ten hold roughly 0.41%. The specimen comprised CD4+ T cells from peripheral blood mononuclear cells, sampled in the first trimester of pregnancy. All receptors derive from a female donor with multiple sclerosis, enrolled in a pregnancy study. The CDR3 runs from the conserved cysteine through the conserved F or W. The D gene is left open where the match is weak. Clone size appears in some rows only: once, few, many, or a class for an expanded clone.

clone_size,v_call,d_call,j_call,cdr3_nt,cdr3_aa
NA,TRBV7-9,NA,TRBJ2-3,TGTGCCAGCACCGATAGCGGTTACACAGATACGCAGTATTTT,CASTDSGYTDTQYF
NA,TRBV29-1,TRBD1,TRBJ2-1,TGCAGCGTTGAGACAGGGAAGAGGGCCTACAATGAGCAGTTCTTC,CSVETGKRAYNEQFF
once,TRBV5-4,TRBD2,TRBJ2-3,TGTGCCAGCAGCTTGGCAAGCGGGAGGATGGCAGATACGCAGTATTTT,CASSLASGRMADTQYF
NA,TRBV7-3,NA,TRBJ2-2,TGTGCCAGCAGCGAAGACCGGGACAAGGCCAACACCGGGGAGCTGTTTTTT,CASSEDRDKANTGELFF
NA,TRBV5-1,NA,TRBJ2-7,TGCGCCAGCAGCTTGGGCAGGGGGAGGACCTACGAGCAGTACTTC,CASSLGRGRTYEQYF
NA,TRBV19,NA,TRBJ1-5,TGTGCCAGTAGTATTGTTTCGGTCGGGAATCAGCCCCAGCATTTT,CASSIVSVGNQPQHF
NA,TRBV11-3,TRBD2,TRBJ2-2,TGTGCCAGCAGCTCTGGGACTAGCGGGAGACGAGACACCGGGGAGCTGTTTTTT,CASSSGTSGRRDTGELFF
NA,TRBV7-8,TRBD1,TRBJ1-2,TGTGCCAGCAGCGCGGGACAGGGGAACTATGGCTACACCTTC,CASSAGQGNYGYTF
NA,TRBV5-1,NA,TRBJ1-1,TGCGCCAGCAGCCCCCGGGGGACTGAAGCTTTCTTT,CASSPRGTEAFF
NA,TRBV6-5,TRBD1,TRBJ1-2,TGTGCCAGCAGTTACTTAGGGACAGGGATAAAGTATGGCTACACCTTC,CASSYLGTGIKYGYTF
NA,TRBV5-4,TRBD1,TRBJ1-1,TGTGCCAGCAGCCCCGCGGACAGGGAAGCTGAAGCTTTCTTT,CASSPADREAEAFF
NA,TRBV5-1,NA,TRBJ2-7,TGCGCCAGCAGCCCCGCCGGGACTGCTACCTACGAGCAGTACTTC,CASSPAGTATYEQYF
NA,TRBV25-1,TRBD1,TRBJ1-1,TGTGCCAGTTCGGACAGGGTAAACACTGAAGCTTTCTTT,CASSDRVNTEAFF
few,TRBV2,TRBD1,TRBJ1-3,TGTGCCAGCAACACAGGACAGGGGGCTGGAAACACCATATATTTT,CASNTGQGAGNTIYF
NA,TRBV6-5,TRBD1,TRBJ2-3,TGTGCCAGCAGTTACTCAAGGGGGCTCACGGGAGATACGCAGTATTTT,CASSYSRGLTGDTQYF
NA,TRBV28,TRBD2,TRBJ2-1,TGTGCCAGCAGTTTAAATCCCCGACAGGCGGTAGCGGGAATCTCCTACAATGAGCAGTTCTTC,CASSLNPRQAVAGISYNEQFF
NA,TRBV7-9,TRBD2,TRBJ2-5,TGTGCCAGCAGCCCTAGCGGGGGCGAGACCCAGTACTTC,CASSPSGGETQYF
once,TRBV19,NA,TRBJ1-1,TGTGCCACTTCTTGGGCGAGGAACACTGAAGCTTTCTTT,CATSWARNTEAFF
NA,TRBV27,TRBD2,TRBJ2-7,TGTGCCAGCCGTGGGGGGAGGGGCGAGCAGTACTTC,CASRGGRGEQYF
NA,TRBV27,NA,TRBJ2-7,TGTGCCAGCAGTTTACAGGGGTCCGAGCAGTACTTC,CASSLQGSEQYF
NA,TRBV4-2,TRBD1,TRBJ1-4,TGTGCCAGCAGCCACCATGCCACAGGGGAATTAGCTGAAAAACTGTTTTTT,CASSHHATGELAEKLFF
NA,TRBV19,NA,TRBJ2-2,TGTGCCAGTAGTCGACTAGACTCGAACACCGGGGAGCTGTTTTTT,CASSRLDSNTGELFF
NA,TRBV6-5,NA,TRBJ1-1,TGTGCCAGCAGTTACTCGGGAGGGAGGATCACTGAAGCTTTCTTT,CASSYSGGRITEAFF
once,TRBV7-8,TRBD2,TRBJ2-1,TGTGCCAGCAGCACTCTAGCGGACGGCTCCTACAATGAGCAGTTCTTC,CASSTLADGSYNEQFF
NA,TRBV29-1,TRBD1,TRBJ1-5,TGCAGCGTGGCACAGGGGGCGGATCAGCCCCAGCATTTT,CSVAQGADQPQHF
NA,TRBV5-4,NA,TRBJ1-2,TGTGCCAGCAGCTTGGGTGACAGGCGGCACACCTTC,CASSLGDRRHTF
NA,TRBV7-2,NA,TRBJ2-7,TGTGCCAGCAGCCACCTGGAAGGGGCGGGGGAGCAGTACTTC,CASSHLEGAGEQYF
NA,TRBV19,NA,TRBJ2-7,TGTGCCAGTAGTATTACGGGATTTCCTTACGAGCAGTACTTC,CASSITGFPYEQYF
NA,TRBV20-1,NA,TRBJ1-4,TGCAGTGCCGCAACTAATGAAAAACTGTTTTTT,CSAATNEKLFF
once,TRBV6-5,NA,TRBJ2-2,TGTGCCAGCAGTTACAGAGGGTACACCGGGGAGCTGTTTTTT,CASSYRGYTGELFF
NA,TRBV7-2,TRBD1,TRBJ1-1,TGTGCCAGCAGCTCCGGGACAGGGGGCGGGAGTAACACTGAAGCTTTCTTT,CASSSGTGGGSNTEAFF
NA,TRBV19,TRBD2,TRBJ2-1,TGTGCCAGTAGTACCGCGGGGGGGGGTACCTACAATGAGCAGTTCTTC,CASSTAGGGTYNEQFF
NA,TRBV9,NA,TRBJ2-7,TGTGCCAGCAGCGTAGAAGGAGGAAGCTCCTACGAGCAGTACTTC,CASSVEGGSSYEQYF
NA,TRBV19,NA,TRBJ2-7,TGTGCCAGTAGTATAGATAGTAAGAGCTACGAGCAGTACTTC,CASSIDSKSYEQYF
NA,TRBV9,NA,TRBJ1-5,TGTGCCAGCAGCGTAGGCACAACTACTGATCAGCCCCAGCATTTT,CASSVGTTTDQPQHF
NA,TRBV5-5,TRBD2,TRBJ2-5,TGTGCCAGCAGCTGGACTAGCGGACAAGAGACCCAGTACTTC,CASSWTSGQETQYF
NA,TRBV5-5,TRBD1,TRBJ1-5,TGTGCCAGCAGCCCCCTTACAGGGGGCAATCAGCCCCAGCATTTT,CASSPLTGGNQPQHF
once,TRBV5-4,TRBD1,TRBJ2-7,TGTGCCAGCAGCCCGGTTACAGGGGGATACGAGCAGTACTTC,CASSPVTGGYEQYF
NA,TRBV6-1,NA,TRBJ2-1,TGTGCCAGCAGTGCGCTATCACCCGAGCAGTTCTTC,CASSALSPEQFF
NA,TRBV10-3,TRBD1,TRBJ2-5,TGTGCCATCAGTGAGCTTAGGGGGCTAGAGACCCAGTACTTC,CAISELRGLETQYF
NA,TRBV11-1,TRBD1,TRBJ2-1,TGTGCCAGCAGCCCTGGGACAGGTAACTACAATGAGCAGTTCTTC,CASSPGTGNYNEQFF
once,TRBV12-2,NA,TRBJ2-1,TGTGCAAGTCGCTTAGCCCCCACCGGGACTAGTCAAGTCAATGAGCAGTTCTTC,CASRLAPTGTSQVNEQFF
NA,TRBV4-1,NA,TRBJ1-6,TGCGCCACCTCAGACACGAGCTCCTATAATTCACCCCTCCACTTT,CATSDTSSYNSPLHF
NA,TRBV28,NA,TRBJ1-2,TGTGCCAGCAGTTTACCTCCGTTCTTCTATGGCTACACCTTC,CASSLPPFFYGYTF
once,TRBV28,NA,TRBJ2-3,TGTGCCAGCACAACCACCCAGGATACGCAGTATTTT,CASTTTQDTQYF
NA,TRBV2,NA,TRBJ2-7,TGTGCCAGCAGAGCTCCGGGACAAACCTACGAGCAGTACTTC,CASRAPGQTYEQYF
NA,TRBV12-5,NA,TRBJ1-1,TGTGCTAGTGGTTTGAGGAGTTGGGCCGGGGCTGAAGCTTTCTTT,CASGLRSWAGAEAFF
NA,TRBV18,TRBD1,TRBJ1-2,TGTGCCAGCTCAGGGGACAGTGGTGGCTATGGCTACACCTTC,CASSGDSGGYGYTF
NA,TRBV2,TRBD2,TRBJ2-1,TGTGCCAGCAGTGAAAATAAAGGACTAGCGGCCTACAATGAGCAGTTCTTC,CASSENKGLAAYNEQFF
NA,TRBV5-6,NA,TRBJ1-1,TGTGCCAGCAGCTTGACAGTGAACACTGAAGCTTTCTTT,CASSLTVNTEAFF
NA,TRBV15,NA,TRBJ1-2,TGTGCCACCAGCAGAGGAGACAGGACAAACTATGGCTACACCTTC,CATSRGDRTNYGYTF
NA,TRBV6-5,TRBD1,TRBJ1-2,TGTGCCAGCAGTTACTCGGGACAGTCCGGCCGATATGGCTACACCTTC,CASSYSGQSGRYGYTF
NA,TRBV28,NA,TRBJ1-3,TGTGCCAGCAGTTTAGACAGAGTCCCTGGAAACACCATATATTTT,CASSLDRVPGNTIYF
NA,TRBV19,NA,TRBJ1-2,TGTGCCAGTAGTATAAACAGGGAGCGTGGCTACACCTTC,CASSINRERGYTF
NA,TRBV6-5,NA,TRBJ2-3,TGTGCCAGCAGCCCGCGGGCAGATACGCAGTATTTT,CASSPRADTQYF
NA,TRBV27,NA,TRBJ1-6,TGTGCCAGCAGTTTAGTTGGGGGCGCCTCCTATAATTCACCCCTCCACTTT,CASSLVGGASYNSPLHF
NA,TRBV6-1,NA,TRBJ1-2,TGTGCCAGCAGATGGGAGGGGATGACCAACTATGGCTACACCTTC,CASRWEGMTNYGYTF
NA,TRBV6-1,NA,TRBJ1-1,TGTGCCAGTCGGTGGTGGGGCCTCCAAGGTACTGAAGCTTTCTTT,CASRWWGLQGTEAFF